This T cell receptor beta chain is from a study of immune evolution from preneoplasia to lung adenocarcinoma. This CDR3 comprises 15 residues. From germline, CDR1 is GTSNPN and CDR2 SVGIG (reference sequence). Trimming stripped 4 bases from V and 7 bases from J, with 19 bases between. This clone was observed a single time. Libraries were prepared by immunoSEQ multiplex PCR; TCRdb keeps only in-frame clonotypes and omits some of them. The table lists about 13,000 clones, about 82% of them singletons, with more than 4% in the top ten. The TCR comes from a person aged 65 to 79 with lung adenocarcinoma. The sequenced sample was FFPE minimally invasive lung adenocarcinoma tissue. The chain is built from TRBV30 and TRBJ1-4, with D possibly being TRBD1 (6 bases). The CDR3 DNA reads TGTGCCTGGACCACCCGCGGGCAGGGGTTTGAAAAACTGTTTTTT. Protein product: CAWTTRGQGFEKLFF.